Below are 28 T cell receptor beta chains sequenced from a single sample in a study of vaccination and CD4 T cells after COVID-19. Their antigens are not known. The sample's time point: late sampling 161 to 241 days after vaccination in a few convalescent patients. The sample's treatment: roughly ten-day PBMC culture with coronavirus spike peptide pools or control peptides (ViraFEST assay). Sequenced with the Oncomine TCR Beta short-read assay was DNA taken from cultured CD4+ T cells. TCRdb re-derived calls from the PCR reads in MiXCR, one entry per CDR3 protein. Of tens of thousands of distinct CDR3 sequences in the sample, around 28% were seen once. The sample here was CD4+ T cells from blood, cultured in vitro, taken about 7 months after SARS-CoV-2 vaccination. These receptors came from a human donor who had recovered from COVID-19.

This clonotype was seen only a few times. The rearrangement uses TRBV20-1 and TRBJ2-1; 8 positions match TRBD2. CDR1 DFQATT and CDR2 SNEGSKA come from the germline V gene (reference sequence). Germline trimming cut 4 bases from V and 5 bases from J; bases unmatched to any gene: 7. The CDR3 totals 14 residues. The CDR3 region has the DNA TGCAGTGCTATCGGAACTAGCGGTGACAATGAGCAGTTCTTC. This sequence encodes CSAIGTSGDNEQFF.

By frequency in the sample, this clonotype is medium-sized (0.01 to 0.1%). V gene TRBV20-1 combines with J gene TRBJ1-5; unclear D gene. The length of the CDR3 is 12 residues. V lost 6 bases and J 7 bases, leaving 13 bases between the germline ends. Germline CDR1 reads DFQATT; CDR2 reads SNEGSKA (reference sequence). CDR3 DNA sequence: TGCAGTGCCGTCGAGGGAGGGCAGCCCCAGCATTTT. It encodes CSAVEGGQPQHF.

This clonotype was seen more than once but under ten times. The CDR3 spells CASSSGTSAETQYF. CDR3 in DNA: TGTGCCAGCAGCTCCGGGACTAGCGCAGAGACCCAGTACTTC. The J gene is TRBJ2-5, the V gene TRBV7-9; 10 positions agree with TRBD2. Looked up from germline, CDR1 is SEHNR and CDR2 is FQNEAQ (reference sequence). This CDR3 has 14 residues. J lost 4 bases, V lost 4 bases, and 3 bases had no gene match.

The CDR3 spells CATSRVGIRTSGYNEQFF. CDR3 in DNA: TGTGCCACCAGCAGAGTGGGTATAAGGACTAGCGGGTACAATGAGCAGTTCTTC. The chain recombines TRBV15 with TRBJ2-1; 11 bases line up with TRBD2. Trimming at V came to 1 base and at J to 4 bases, leaving 9 bases not matched to a gene. Germline CDR1 reads LNHNV; CDR2 reads YYDKDF (reference sequence). This CDR3 contains 18 residues.

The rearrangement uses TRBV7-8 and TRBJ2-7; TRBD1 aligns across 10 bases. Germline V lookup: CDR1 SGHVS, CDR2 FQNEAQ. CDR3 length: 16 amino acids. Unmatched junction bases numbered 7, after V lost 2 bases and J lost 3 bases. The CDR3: CASSLNTGQGFYEQYF. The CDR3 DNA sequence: TGTGCCAGCAGCTTAAATACGGGACAGGGGTTCTACGAGCAGTACTTC. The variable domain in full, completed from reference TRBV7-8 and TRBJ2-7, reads GAGVSQSPRYKVAKRGQDVALRCDPISGHVSLFWYQQALGQGPEFLTYFQNEAQLDKSGLPSDRFFAERPEGSVSTLKIQRTQQEDSAVYLCASSLNTGQGFYEQYFGPGTRLTVT.

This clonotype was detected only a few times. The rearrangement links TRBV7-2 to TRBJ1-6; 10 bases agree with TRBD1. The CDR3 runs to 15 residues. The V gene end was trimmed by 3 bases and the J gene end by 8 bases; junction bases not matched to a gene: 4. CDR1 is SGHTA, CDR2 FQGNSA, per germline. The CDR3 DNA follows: TGTGCCAGCAGCTTTACGACAGGGGGCGATTCACCCCTCCACTTT. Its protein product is CASSFTTGGDSPLHF. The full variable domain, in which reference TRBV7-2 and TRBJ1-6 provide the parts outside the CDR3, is GAGVSQSPSNKVTEKGKDVELRCDPISGHTALYWYRQSLGQGLEFLIYFQGNSAPDKSGLPSDRFSAERTGGSVSTLTIQRTQQEDSAVYLCASSFTTGGDSPLHFGNGTRLTVT.

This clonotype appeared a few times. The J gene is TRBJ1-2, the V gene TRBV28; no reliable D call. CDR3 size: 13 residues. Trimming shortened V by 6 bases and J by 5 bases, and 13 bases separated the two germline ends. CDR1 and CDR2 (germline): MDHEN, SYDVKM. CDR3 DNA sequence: TGTGCCAGCAGGCTGGGTAGGATGTATGGCTACACCTTC. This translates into CASRLGRMYGYTF.

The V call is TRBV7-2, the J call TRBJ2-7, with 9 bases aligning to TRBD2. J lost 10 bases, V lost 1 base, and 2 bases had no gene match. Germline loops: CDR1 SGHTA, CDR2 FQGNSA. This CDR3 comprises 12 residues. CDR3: CASSLEAGGQYF. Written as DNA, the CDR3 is TGTGCCAGCAGCTTAGAAGCGGGGGGCCAGTACTTC.

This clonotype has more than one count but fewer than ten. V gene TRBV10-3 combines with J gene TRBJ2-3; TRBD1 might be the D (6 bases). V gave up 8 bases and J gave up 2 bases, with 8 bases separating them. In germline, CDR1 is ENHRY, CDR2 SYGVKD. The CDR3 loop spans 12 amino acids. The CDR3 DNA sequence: TGTGCCATCTCAGGGGACACAGATACGCAGTATTTT. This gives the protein CAISGDTDTQYF.

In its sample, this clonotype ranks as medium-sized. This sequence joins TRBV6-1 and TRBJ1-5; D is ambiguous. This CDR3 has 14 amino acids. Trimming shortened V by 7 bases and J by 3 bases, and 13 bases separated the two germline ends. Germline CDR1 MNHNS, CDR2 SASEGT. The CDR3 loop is CASTEGRFNQPQHF. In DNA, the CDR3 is TGTGCCAGCACCGAAGGACGGTTCAATCAGCCCCAGCATTTT.

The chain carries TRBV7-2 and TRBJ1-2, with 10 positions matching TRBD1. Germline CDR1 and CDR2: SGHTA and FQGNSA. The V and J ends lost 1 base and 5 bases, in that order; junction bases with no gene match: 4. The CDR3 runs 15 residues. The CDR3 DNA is TGTGCCAGCAGCTTAGGGGACAGGGGCCCTTATGGCTACACCTTC. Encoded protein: CASSLGDRGPYGYTF.

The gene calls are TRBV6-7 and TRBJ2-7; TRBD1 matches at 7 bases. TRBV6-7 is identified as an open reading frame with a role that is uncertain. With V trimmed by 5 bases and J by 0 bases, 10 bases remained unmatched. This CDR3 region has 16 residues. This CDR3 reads CASSNREGQVSYEQYF. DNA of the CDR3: TGTGCCAGCAGTAACCGTGAAGGACAGGTCTCCTACGAGCAGTACTTC.

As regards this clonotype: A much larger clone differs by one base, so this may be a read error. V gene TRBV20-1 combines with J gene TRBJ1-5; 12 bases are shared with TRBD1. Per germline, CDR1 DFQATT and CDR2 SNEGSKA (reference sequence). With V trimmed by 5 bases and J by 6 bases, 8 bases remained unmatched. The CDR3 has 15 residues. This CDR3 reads CSAGGTGGLGQPQHF. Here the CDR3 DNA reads TGCAGTGCTGGGGGGACAGGGGGCTTGGGTCAGCCCCAGCATTTT.

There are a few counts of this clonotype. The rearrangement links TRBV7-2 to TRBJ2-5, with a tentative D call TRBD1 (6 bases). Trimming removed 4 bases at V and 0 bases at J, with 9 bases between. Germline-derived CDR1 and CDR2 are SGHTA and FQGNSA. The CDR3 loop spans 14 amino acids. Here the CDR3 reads CASSSDSYQETQYF. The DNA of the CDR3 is TGTGCCAGCAGCTCGGACAGTTACCAAGAGACCCAGTACTTC.

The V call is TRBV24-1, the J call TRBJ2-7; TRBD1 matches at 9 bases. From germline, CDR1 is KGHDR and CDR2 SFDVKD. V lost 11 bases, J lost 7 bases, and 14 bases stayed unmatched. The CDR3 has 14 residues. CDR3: CASSHTGGAGEQYF. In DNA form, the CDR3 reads TGTGCCAGCAGCCACACAGGGGGCGCGGGGGAGCAGTACTTC.

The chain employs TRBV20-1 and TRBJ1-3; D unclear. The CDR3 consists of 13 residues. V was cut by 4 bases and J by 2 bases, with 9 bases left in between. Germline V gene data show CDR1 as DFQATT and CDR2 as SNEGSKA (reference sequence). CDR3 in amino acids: CSAKNRAGNTIYF. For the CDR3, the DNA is TGCAGTGCTAAAAACAGAGCTGGAAACACCATATATTTT.

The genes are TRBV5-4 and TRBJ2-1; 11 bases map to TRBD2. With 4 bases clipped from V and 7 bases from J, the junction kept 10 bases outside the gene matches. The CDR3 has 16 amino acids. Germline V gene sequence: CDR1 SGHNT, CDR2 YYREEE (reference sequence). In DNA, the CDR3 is TGTGCCAGCAGCACTCCGACTAGCGGGATAAGGAATGAGCAGTTCTTC. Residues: CASSTPTSGIRNEQFF.

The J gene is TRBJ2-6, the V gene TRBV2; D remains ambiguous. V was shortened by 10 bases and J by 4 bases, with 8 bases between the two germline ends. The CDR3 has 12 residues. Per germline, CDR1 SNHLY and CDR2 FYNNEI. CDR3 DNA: TGTGCCACCGCTGCGGGGGCCAACGTCCTGACTTTC. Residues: CATAAGANVLTF.

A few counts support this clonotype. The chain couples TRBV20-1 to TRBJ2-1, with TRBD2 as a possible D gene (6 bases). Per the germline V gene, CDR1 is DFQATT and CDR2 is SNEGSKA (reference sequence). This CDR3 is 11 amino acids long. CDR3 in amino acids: CSYGTANEQFF. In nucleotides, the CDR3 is TGCAGCTACGGGACTGCCAATGAGCAGTTCTTC.

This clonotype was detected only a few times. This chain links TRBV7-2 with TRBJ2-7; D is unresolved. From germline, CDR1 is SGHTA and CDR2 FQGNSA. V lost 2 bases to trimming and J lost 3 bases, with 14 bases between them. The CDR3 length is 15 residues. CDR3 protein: CASSLRGSDNYEQYF. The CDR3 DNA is TGTGCCAGCAGCTTAAGAGGCAGTGATAACTACGAGCAGTACTTC.

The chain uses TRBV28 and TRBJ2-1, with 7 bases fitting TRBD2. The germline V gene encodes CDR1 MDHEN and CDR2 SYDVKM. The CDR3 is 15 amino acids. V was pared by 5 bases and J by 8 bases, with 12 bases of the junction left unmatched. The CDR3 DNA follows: TGTGCCAGCAGTCTGACTAGCCTGCTACGCCATGAGCAGTTCTTC. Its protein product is CASSLTSLLRHEQFF.

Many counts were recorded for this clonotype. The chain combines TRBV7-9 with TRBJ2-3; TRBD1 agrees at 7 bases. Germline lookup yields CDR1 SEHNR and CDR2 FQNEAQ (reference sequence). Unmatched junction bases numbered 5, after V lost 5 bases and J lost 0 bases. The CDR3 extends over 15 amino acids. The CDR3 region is CASSPGTASTDTQYF. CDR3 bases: TGTGCCAGCAGCCCGGGGACAGCTAGCACAGATACGCAGTATTTT.

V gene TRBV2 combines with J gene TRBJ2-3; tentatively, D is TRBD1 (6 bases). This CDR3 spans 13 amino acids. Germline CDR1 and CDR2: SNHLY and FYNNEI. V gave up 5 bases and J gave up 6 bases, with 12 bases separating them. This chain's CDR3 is CASSWGPADTQYF. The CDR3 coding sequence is TGTGCCAGCAGTTGGGGGCCTGCGGATACGCAGTATTTT. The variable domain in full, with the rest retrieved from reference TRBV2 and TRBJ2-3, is EPEVTQTPSHQVTQMGQEVILRCVPISNHLYFYWYRQILGQKVEFLVSFYNNEISEKSEIFDDQFSVERPDGSNFTLKIRSTKLEDSAMYFCASSWGPADTQYFGPGTRLTVL.

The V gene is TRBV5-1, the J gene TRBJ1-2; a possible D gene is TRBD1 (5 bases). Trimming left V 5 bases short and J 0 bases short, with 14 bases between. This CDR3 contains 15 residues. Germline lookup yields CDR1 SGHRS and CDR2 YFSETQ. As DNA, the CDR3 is TGCGCCAGCAGATACCGGGACGGACCTAACTATGGCTACACCTTC. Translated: CASRYRDGPNYGYTF.

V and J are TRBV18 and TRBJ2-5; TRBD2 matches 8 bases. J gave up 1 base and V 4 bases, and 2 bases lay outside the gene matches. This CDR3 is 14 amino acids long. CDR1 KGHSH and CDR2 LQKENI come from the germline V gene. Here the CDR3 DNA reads TGTGCCAGCTCACGCGGACTAGCCCAAGAGACCCAGTACTTC. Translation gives CASSRGLAQETQYF. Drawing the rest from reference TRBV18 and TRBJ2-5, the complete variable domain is NAGVMQNPRHLVRRRGQEARLRCSPMKGHSHVYWYRQLPEEGLKFMVYLQKENIIDESGMPKERFSAEFPKEGPSILRIQQVVRGDSAAYFCASSRGLAQETQYFGPGTRLLVL.

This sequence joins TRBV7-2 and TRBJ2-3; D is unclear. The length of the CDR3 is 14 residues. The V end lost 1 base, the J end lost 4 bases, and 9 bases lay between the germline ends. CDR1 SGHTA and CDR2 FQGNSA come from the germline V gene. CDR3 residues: CASSLVLSPDTQYF. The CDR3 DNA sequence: TGTGCCAGCAGCTTAGTGCTAAGCCCAGATACGCAGTATTTT.

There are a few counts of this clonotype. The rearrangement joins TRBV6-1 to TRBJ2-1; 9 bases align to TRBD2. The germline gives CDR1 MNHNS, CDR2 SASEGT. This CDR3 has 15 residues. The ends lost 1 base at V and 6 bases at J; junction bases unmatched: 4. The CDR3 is CASSEVGAGGNEQFF. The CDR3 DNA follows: TGTGCCAGCAGTGAAGTTGGAGCGGGAGGCAATGAGCAGTTCTTC.

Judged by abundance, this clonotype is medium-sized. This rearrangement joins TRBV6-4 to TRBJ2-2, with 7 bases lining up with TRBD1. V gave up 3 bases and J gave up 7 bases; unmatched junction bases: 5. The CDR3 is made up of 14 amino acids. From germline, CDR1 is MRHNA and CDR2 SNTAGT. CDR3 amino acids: CASSDGTDSGELFF. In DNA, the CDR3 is TGTGCCAGCAGTGATGGGACAGACAGCGGGGAGCTGTTTTTT.